This TCR beta chain appears in the sequencing data of a study of cytomegalovirus exposure and HLA in healthy donors (TCRdb year 2017). Broadly, across the study: According to an earlier analysis of 550 to 700 of the donors, about 180 million T cells yielded 100 million or so unique TCR beta sequences and 250 to 350 Gb of sequence data. In a later genetic analysis, genome-wide SNP genotypes for about 55% of the 666 donors were used, and that subset was treated as a discovery cohort. To predict cytomegalovirus infection status, the study brought together high-throughput TCR immunosequencing, statistical association of individual TCRs with disease status, and machine learning. The later analysis used no new phenotypic data to find candidate immune exposures, relying instead on TCR beta sequences and their occurrence across donors. Of the approximately 400 genotyped donors, 65% to 90% were placed in the genetic ancestry cluster associated with self-reported Caucasian donors. Among around 400 genotyped donors of the cohort, an average of around 240,000 unique TCR beta nucleotide sequences were sequenced per donor, roughly 18% of them non-productive. Several DR-DQ haplotypes were handled as single units for association and clustering because linkage in the cohort was strong. In a later analysis, previously published TCR beta repertoires from fewer than 750 donors were re-analyzed and high-resolution HLA genotyping was added so that TCR occurrence patterns could be studied. The study was designed to test whether signatures of past pathogen exposure could be identified by cataloging public T cell receptors. The number of typed donors differed by locus: roughly 620-640 for A, B, C, DRB1 and DQB1; 522 for DQA1; approximately 600 for DPA1; and some 470 for DPB1. Alongside the repertoire data, information on donor age, sex, ethnicity and CMV serostatus was compiled. To decide whether each TCR beta V gene segment behaved as functional or pseudogenic, an earlier analysis of fewer than 750 of the donors relied on high-throughput TCR beta sequencing. HLA typing covered class I and class II loci at four-digit resolution. Every discovery cohort repertoire had been produced on one sequencing platform. The T cell repertoires of about 700 subjects were profiled by immunosequencing and related to cytomegalovirus serostatus. About 320 gigabases of sequencing data and 70 million to 100 million unique TCR sequences were included in an early release covering 550 to 650 HLA-typed donors. In addition to the first cohort of around 670 subjects, a separate validation cohort of 130 or so different subjects was used. Broad study findings and their caveats: In both the original and validation cohorts, the classifier was reported to diagnose cytomegalovirus status with high specificity and sensitivity. According to a later analysis, TCR association rates differed among HLA loci, with DRB1 alleles showing the most associated TCRs and HLA-C alleles showing the fewest. A further reported finding was that TCR beta sequences accurately predicted the HLA-A and HLA-B alleles for most subjects in the first cohort. In vitro tests confirmed that a few of the cytomegalovirus-associated TCR beta chains recognize cytomegalovirus antigens. Because counts were too low, about 18 rarely observed V segments, including chromosome 9 orphons, were excluded from the earlier analysis of under 650 of the donors. The sequencing pipeline was judged likely to have produced a cluster of highly shared sequence variants as a technical artifact. In a later genetic analysis, a missense DCLRE1C variant was associated with V-gene and J-gene trimming of TCR beta chains, and the association was replicated in an independent cohort. It was suggested by the authors that the approach could potentially be generalized to other disease states and immunological phenotypes. According to a later genetic analysis, donors in an Asian-associated ancestry cluster had fewer N-insertions in productive TCRs than the approximately 630-donor mean. This cohort had only TCR beta chains sequenced, and the lack of alpha or paired-chain data limited which features could be detected. In a later analysis, most CMV-associated TCR beta chains were found to appear HLA-restricted, with HLA associations seemingly driven largely by CMV exposure. In a later analysis, more than 15,000 TCR beta sequences were associated with specific HLA alleles at a false discovery rate of 0.05. Linkage disequilibrium might explain the correlated functional status among segregating V segments, but an unknown experimental factor could not be ruled out. Because the 87-base-pair reads could not distinguish some IMGT-functional V segments, including TRBV6-2 and TRBV6-3, those segments were excluded. Compared with equally common non-associated chains, HLA-associated TCR beta chains in a later analysis were more clonally expanded and had lower generation probabilities. For the cohort, immune exposure information was limited to CMV serostatus. Strong co-occurrence of HLA alleles, especially DR and DQ, made assigning TCR associations to individual alleles difficult. A later analysis reported that several top co-occurrence clusters appeared linked to parvovirus B19, influenza, CMV and Epstein-Barr virus. In an earlier analysis of around 600 of the donors, most TCR beta V segments were observed in productive rearrangements about 87% or about 30% of the time, broadly matching IMGT annotations. HLA typing was unavailable for some donors at each locus, so association tests used only the typed subset. Across donors, most TCR sequences were observed very rarely, whereas some public TCRs were present in many individuals. The study gave a list of roughly 150 TCR beta chains associated with cytomegalovirus. Presence/absence analyses assumed roughly uniform sequencing depth across donors, an assumption that may not hold.

The cohort comprised 550 to 700 healthy bone marrow donors. All cohort members were sampled while nominally healthy, although unrecorded immune exposures were likely present. The donor was CMV seropositive and was included in the group of about 290 seropositive cohort members. A peripheral blood sample was provided by each donor, and peripheral blood mononuclear cells were used for TCR beta sequencing. Genomic DNA extraction from the blood cell samples was performed with the Qiagen DNeasy Blood Extraction Kit. As regards this clone: Its binding antigen is unknown. No clone much larger than this one lies a single base away; base qualities are absent.

Library generation was performed with the immunoSEQ multiplex PCR assay. For the multiplex PCR, a mixture combining 60 forward primers for TCR Vbeta segments and 13 reverse primers for TCR Jbeta segments was used. Amplification of the CDR3 region of rearranged TCR beta genes was performed with a multiplex PCR assay on genomic DNA. The amplified TCR beta libraries were sequenced on the Illumina HiSeq System as 87-base-pair reads. As for the original processing: Across the roughly 640 repertoires, a later analysis counted tens of millions of unique TCR beta chains, roughly 11 million of which were shared by at least two donors. To remove PCR and sequencing errors, raw reads were error-corrected and collapsed into unique sequences using a nearest-neighbor algorithm that merged closely related sequences. Alignment of CDR3 sequences to IMGT reference sequences was used to assign V, D and J gene segments. For a sequence to be retained, a match of at least six nucleotides was required to both a V gene segment and a J gene segment. Rearrangements were called productive when the CDR3 lacked stop codons and stayed in frame with V and J; all others were non-productive. CDR3 was defined according to IMGT convention as the region running from the second conserved V-encoded cysteine to the conserved J-encoded phenylalanine. The earlier analysis of about 570 of the donors excluded any sequence lacking an unambiguous match to a single V gene segment. An earlier analysis of several hundred of the donors called V segments functional above 56.7% productive rearrangements and segregating when the between-donor standard deviation exceeded 5%. To diagnose cytomegalovirus status from the catalog of TCR beta chain sequences, a statistical classification framework was built. In a later analysis, TCR nucleotide sequences were compared against IMGT/GENE-DB human TR gene sequences so that V and J genes could be assigned. A later analysis assigned CDR3 sequences and most-parsimonious VDJ recombination scenarios with the TCRdist pipeline. A later analysis defined each TCR beta chain by its CDR3 amino acid sequence plus V-gene family, and excluded reads lacking a unique V-gene family. To address suspected cross-contamination and a sequencing artifact, a later analysis removed over 500 highly shared, low-generation-probability nucleotide sequences. A later analysis calculated a clonal expansion index for each public chain from normalized within-repertoire ranks of inferred template counts. In a later analysis, generation probabilities were computed using a VDJ recombination model fitted to out-of-frame rearrangements, and the results were checked against IGoR. In a later analysis, hypergeometric tests were used to score TCR-TCR, TCR-HLA and TCR-CMV co-occurrence, with a repertoire-size bias correction applied to TCR pairs. A later analysis estimated false discovery rates by permuting HLA or CMV assignments 20 times. In a later analysis, co-occurring TCRs were grouped using DBSCAN, and TCRdist sequence similarity was added for clustering within HLA-allele-positive subsets. For co-occurrence clustering, repertoires with fewer than 30,000 or more than 120,000 public chains were excluded, along with a handful of repertoires with anomalous nucleotide sharing. This immuneACCESS table, as held by TCRdb, lists in-frame sequences with V and J called but not all clones. Of the missing ones, under half trace to an unresolved V gene in checked studies; the others have no known cause. V and J calls and clone size come straight from that table; D and trimming were deduced from the DNA. In this sample the table shows tens of thousands of clones, about two thirds of which occur a single time. Of the sample, 9% to 13% is held by the ten largest clones.

V lost 5 bases and J lost 3 bases, and the count of bases not matched to a germline gene is 0. From a lookup of the germline V gene (reference sequence), CDR1 and CDR2 are SGHNT and YYREEE. There are 12 amino acids in the CDR3, from cysteine to phenylalanine inclusive. The read is trimmed to its CDR3 DNA, 36 bases read in frame from base 1. The specimen sequenced was PBMCs. The sequence was obtained from a woman in her 40s in good health and CMV-seropositive. This chain joins TRBV5-4 to TRBJ2-7; TRBD1 fits 9 bases in the junction. The CDR3 has the sequence CASRGQGYEQYF. The base sequence is TGTGCCAGCAGGGGACAGGGCTACGAGCAGTACTTC.